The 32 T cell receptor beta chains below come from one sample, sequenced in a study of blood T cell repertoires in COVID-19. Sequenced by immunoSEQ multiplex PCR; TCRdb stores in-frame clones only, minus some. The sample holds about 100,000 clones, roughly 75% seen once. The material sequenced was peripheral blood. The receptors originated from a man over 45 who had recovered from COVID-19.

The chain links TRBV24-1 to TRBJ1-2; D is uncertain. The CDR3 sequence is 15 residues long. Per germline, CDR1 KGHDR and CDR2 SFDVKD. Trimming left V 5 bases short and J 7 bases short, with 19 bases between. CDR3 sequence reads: CATSAPRSGEFGYTF. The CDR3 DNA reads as TGTGCCACCAGTGCGCCGAGGAGCGGTGAATTTGGCTACACCTTC.

CDR3 in DNA: TGTGCCATCAGTGTAGGGACAGCAAATCAGCCCCAGCATTTT. This gives the protein CAISVGTANQPQHF. The chain has TRBV10-3 and TRBJ1-5; 7 nucleotides agree with TRBD1. Germline CDR1 is ENHRY and CDR2 is SYGVKD. The CDR3 totals 14 residues. V was pared by 4 bases and J by 4 bases, with 4 bases of the junction left unmatched.

The DNA for the CDR3 is TGTGCCAGCAGCTATGGCGGGGGGGCTTACAATGAGCAGTTCTTC. The encoded protein is CASSYGGGAYNEQFF. The V gene is TRBV3-1 (or the pseudogene TRBV3-2), the J gene TRBJ2-1; the match to TRBD2 covers 9 bases. This CDR3 has 15 residues. Germline loops: CDR1 LGHDT, CDR2 YNNKEL (reference sequence). The trim removed 5 bases at V and 4 bases at J, leaving 6 bases unmatched.

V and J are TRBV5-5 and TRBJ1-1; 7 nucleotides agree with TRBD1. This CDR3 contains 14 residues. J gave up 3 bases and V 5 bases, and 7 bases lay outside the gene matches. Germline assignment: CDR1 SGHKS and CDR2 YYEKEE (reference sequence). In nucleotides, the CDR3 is TGTGCCAGCAGGGCCGACAGGGCGGACACTGAAGCTTTCTTT. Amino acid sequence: CASRADRADTEAFF.

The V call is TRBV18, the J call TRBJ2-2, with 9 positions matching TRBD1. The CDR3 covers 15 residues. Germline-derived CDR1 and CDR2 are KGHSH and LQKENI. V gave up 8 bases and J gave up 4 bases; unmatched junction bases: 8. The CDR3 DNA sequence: TGTGCCAGCCGACCGGGACAGGGCGGCACCGGGGAGCTGTTTTTT. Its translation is CASRPGQGGTGELFF. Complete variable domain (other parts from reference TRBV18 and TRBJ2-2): NAGVMQNPRHLVRRRGQEARLRCSPMKGHSHVYWYRQLPEEGLKFMVYLQKENIIDESGMPKERFSAEFPKEGPSILRIQQVVRGDSAAYFCASRPGQGGTGELFFGEGSRLTVL.

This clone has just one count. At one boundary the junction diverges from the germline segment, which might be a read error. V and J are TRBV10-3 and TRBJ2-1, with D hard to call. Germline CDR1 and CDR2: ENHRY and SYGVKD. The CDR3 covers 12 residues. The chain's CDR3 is CAISESNNEQFF. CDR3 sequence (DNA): TGTGCCATCAGTGAGTCCAACAACGAGCAGTTCTTC.

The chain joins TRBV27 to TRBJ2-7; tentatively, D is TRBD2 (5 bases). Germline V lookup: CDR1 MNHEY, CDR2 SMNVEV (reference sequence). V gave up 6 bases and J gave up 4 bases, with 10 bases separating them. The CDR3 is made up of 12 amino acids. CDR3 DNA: TGTGCCAGCAGACCAACGGGGTACGAGCAGTACTTC. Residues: CASRPTGYEQYF.

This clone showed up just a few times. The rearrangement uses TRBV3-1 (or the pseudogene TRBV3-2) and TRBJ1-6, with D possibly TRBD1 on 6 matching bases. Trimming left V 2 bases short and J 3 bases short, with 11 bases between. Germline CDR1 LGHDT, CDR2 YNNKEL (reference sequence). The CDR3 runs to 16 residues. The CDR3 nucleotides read TGTGCCAGCAGCCAACACGGACAGATCTATAATTCACCCCTCCACTTT. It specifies CASSQHGQIYNSPLHF.

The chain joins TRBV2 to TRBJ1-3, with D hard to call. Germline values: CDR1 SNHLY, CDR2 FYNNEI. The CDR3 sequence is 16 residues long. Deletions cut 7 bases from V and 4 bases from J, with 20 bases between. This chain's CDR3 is CASKDQPRSWGNTIYF. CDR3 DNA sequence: TGTGCCAGCAAAGACCAGCCTAGATCTTGGGGAAACACCATATATTTT.

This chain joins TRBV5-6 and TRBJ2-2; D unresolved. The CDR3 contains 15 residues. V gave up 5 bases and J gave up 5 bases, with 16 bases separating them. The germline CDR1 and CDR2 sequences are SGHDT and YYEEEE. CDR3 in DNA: TGTGCCAGCAGTCGGTTCCAAGTTCGTACCGGGGAGCTGTTTTTT. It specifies CASSRFQVRTGELFF.

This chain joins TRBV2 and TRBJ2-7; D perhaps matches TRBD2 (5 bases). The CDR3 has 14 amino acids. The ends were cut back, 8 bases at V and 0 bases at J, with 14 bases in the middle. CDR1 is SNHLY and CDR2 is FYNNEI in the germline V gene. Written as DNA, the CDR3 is TGTGCCAGCGCCGGACTGACCCTCTCCTACGAGCAGTACTTC. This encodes CASAGLTLSYEQYF.

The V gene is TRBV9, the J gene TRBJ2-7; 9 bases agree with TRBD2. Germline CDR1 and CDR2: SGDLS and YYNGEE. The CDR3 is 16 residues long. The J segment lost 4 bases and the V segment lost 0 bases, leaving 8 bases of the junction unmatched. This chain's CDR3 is CASSVDGAGGRYEQYF. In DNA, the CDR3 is TGTGCCAGCAGCGTAGATGGAGCGGGAGGTCGATACGAGCAGTACTTC.

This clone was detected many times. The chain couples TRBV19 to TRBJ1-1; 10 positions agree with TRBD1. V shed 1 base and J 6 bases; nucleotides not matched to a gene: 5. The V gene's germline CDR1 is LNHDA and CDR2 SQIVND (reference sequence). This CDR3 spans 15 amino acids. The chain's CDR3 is CASSIGDRGLAEAFF. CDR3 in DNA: TGTGCCAGTAGTATAGGGGACAGGGGTTTGGCTGAAGCTTTCTTT.

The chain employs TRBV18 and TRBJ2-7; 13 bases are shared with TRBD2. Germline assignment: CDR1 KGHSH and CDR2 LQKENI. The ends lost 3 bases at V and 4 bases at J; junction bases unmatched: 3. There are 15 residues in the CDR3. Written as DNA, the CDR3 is TGTGCCAGCTCACCGGGACTAGCGGGGCAGTACGAGCAGTACTTC. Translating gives CASSPGLAGQYEQYF.

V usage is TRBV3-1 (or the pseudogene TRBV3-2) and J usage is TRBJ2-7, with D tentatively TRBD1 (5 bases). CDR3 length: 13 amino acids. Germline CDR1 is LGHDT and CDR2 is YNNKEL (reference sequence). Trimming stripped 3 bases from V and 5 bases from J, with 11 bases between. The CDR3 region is CASSQGQAHEQYF. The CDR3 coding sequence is TGTGCCAGCAGCCAGGGGCAAGCCCACGAGCAGTACTTC.

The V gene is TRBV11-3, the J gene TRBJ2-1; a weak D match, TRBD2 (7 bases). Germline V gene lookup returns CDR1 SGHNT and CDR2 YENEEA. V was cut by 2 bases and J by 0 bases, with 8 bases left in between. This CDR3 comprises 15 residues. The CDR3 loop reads CASSLRGGSYNEQFF. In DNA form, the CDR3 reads TGTGCCAGCAGCTTAAGGGGGGGCTCCTACAATGAGCAGTTCTTC.

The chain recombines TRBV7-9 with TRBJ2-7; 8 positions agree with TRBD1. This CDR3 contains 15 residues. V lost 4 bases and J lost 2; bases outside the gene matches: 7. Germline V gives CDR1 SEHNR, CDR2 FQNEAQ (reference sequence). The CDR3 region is CASSSLDRATYEQYF. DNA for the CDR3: TGTGCCAGCAGCTCATTGGACAGGGCAACCTACGAGCAGTACTTC.

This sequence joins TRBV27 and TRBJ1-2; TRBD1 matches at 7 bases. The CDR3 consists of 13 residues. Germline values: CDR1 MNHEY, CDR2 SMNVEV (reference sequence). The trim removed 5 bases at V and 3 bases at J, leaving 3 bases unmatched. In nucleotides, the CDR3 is TGTGCCAGCAGTAGACAGGGTTACTATGGCTACACCTTC. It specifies CASSRQGYYGYTF.

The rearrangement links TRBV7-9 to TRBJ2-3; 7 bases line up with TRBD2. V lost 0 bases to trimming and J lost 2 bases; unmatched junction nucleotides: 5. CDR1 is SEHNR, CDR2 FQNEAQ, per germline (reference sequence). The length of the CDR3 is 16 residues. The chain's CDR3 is CASSLAPSGPTDTQYF. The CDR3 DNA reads TGTGCCAGCAGCTTAGCACCTAGCGGTCCCACAGATACGCAGTATTTT.

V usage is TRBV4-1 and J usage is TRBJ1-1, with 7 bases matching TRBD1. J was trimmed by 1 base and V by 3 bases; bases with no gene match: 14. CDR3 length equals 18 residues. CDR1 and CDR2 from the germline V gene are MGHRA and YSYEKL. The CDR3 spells CASSHVPLEEGANTEAFF. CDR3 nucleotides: TGCGCCAGCAGCCATGTACCCCTAGAGGAGGGGGCGAACACTGAAGCTTTCTTT.

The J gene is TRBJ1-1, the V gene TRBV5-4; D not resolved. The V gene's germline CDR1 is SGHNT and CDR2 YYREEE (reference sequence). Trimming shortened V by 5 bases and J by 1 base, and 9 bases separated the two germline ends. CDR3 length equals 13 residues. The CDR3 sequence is CASSFGRNTEAFF. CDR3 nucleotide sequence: TGTGCCAGCAGTTTCGGTCGGAACACTGAAGCTTTCTTT.

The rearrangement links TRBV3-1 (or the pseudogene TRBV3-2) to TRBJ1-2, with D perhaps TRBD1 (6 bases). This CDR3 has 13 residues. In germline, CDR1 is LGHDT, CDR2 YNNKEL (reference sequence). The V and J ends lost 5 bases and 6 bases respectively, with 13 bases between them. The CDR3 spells CASSAQKGDGYTF. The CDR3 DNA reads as TGTGCCAGCAGCGCACAAAAGGGGGATGGCTACACCTTC.

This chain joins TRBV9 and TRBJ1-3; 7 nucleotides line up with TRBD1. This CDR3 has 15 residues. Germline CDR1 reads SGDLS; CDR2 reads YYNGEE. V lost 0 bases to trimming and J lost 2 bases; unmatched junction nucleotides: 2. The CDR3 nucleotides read TGTGCCAGCAGCGTAGCTACAGGGGCTGGAAACACCATATATTTT. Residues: CASSVATGAGNTIYF.

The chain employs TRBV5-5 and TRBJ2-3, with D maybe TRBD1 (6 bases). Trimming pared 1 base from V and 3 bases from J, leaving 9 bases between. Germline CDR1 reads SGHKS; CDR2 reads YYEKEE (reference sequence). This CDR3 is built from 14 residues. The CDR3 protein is CASSLTDRTDTQYF. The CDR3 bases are TGTGCCAGCAGCTTGACCGACAGGACAGATACGCAGTATTTT.

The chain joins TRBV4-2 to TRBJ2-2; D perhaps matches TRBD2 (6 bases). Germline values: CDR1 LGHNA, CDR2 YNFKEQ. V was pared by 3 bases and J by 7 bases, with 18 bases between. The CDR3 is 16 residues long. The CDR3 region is CASSQELAPTGGELFF. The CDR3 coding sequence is TGTGCCAGCAGCCAGGAACTAGCTCCAACGGGCGGGGAGCTGTTTTTT.

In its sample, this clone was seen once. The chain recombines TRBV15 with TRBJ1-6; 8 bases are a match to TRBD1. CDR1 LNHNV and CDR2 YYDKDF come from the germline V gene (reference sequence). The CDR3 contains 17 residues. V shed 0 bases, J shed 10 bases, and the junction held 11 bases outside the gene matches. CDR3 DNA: TGTGCCACCAGCAGAGATCCCCCAGGGGGCGCCGGATCACCCCTCCACTTT. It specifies CATSRDPPGGAGSPLHF.

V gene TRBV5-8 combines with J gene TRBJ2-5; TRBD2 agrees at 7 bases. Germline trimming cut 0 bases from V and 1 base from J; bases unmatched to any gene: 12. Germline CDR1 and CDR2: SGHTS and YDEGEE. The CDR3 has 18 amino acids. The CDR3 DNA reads TGTGCCAGCAGCTTGGGGCTAGCGGTTCAATCATTCCAAGAGACCCAGTACTTC. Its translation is CASSLGLAVQSFQETQYF.

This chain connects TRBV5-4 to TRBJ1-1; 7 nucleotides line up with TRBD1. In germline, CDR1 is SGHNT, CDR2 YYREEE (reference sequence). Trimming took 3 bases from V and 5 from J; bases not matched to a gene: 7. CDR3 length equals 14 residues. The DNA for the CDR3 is TGTGCCAGCAGCTGGCAGGGGGATCGGACTGAAGCTTTCTTT. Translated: CASSWQGDRTEAFF.

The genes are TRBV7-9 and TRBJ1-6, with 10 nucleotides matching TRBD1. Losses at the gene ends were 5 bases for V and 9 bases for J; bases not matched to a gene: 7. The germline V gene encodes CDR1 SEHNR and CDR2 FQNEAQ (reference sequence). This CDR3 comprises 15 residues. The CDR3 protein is CASSPPGTGVSPLHF. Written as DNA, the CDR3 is TGTGCCAGCAGCCCCCCCGGGACAGGGGTTTCACCCCTCCACTTT.

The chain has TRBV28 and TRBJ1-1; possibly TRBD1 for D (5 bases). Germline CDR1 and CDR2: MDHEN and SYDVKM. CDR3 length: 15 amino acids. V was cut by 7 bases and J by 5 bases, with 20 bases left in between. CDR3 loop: CASTQGGGGGTEAFF. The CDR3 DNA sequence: TGTGCCAGCACCCAGGGCGGTGGGGGGGGAACTGAAGCTTTCTTT.

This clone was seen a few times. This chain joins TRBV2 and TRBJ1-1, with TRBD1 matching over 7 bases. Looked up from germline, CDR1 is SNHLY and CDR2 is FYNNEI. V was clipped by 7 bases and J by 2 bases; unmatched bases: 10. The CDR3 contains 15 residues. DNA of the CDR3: TGTGCCAGCACTTGGGTGGGACAGATAAACACTGAAGCTTTCTTT. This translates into CASTWVGQINTEAFF. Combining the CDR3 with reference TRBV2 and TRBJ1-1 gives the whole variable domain EPEVTQTPSHQVTQMGQEVILRCVPISNHLYFYWYRQILGQKVEFLVSFYNNEISEKSEIFDDQFSVERPDGSNFTLKIRSTKLEDSAMYFCASTWVGQINTEAFFGQGTRLTVV.

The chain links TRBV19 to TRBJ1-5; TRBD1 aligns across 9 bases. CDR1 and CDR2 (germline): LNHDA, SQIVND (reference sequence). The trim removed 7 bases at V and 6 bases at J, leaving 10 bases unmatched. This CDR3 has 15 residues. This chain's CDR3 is CASKPRDRETQPQHF. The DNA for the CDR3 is TGTGCCAGTAAACCCCGGGACAGGGAGACTCAGCCCCAGCATTTT.